This TCR beta chain was sequenced for a study of CD8 T cells in Susac syndrome. TEMRA cells were FACS-enriched, and CD8+ and CD4+ T cells were isolated negatively. Random hexamers served to reverse transcribe roughly 0.5 to 1 ug RNA. TCRdb fed the immunoSEQ multiplex PCR reads into MiXCR, producing one record per CDR3 protein. The table has around 110,000 distinct CDR3 sequences, roughly 94% seen once. Sequenced material: CD8+ T cells from PBMCs. This TCR was sampled from a human donor with Susac syndrome.

This CDR3 reads CATSREGFNEKLFF. Here the CDR3 DNA reads TGTGCCACCAGCAGAGAAGGTTTTAATGAAAAACTGTTTTTT. The rearrangement joins TRBV15 to TRBJ1-4; D call uncertain. The CDR3 extends over 14 amino acids. With 0 bases removed from V and 4 bases from J, the gap between germline ends came to 6 bases. Germline V gene lookup returns CDR1 LNHNV and CDR2 YYDKDF (reference sequence).